The TCR beta chain described here comes from a study of shared clonotypes between healthy human individuals. Germline V gene sequence: CDR1 SGHNT, CDR2 YYREEE (reference sequence). With 0 bases removed from V and 1 base from J, the gap between germline ends came to 2 bases. This CDR3 contains 13 residues. Assay used: immunoSEQ multiplex PCR; TCRdb lists only in-frame clones, some missing. Found here are about 2.4 million clones, approximately 90% of them singletons; the top ten hold over 0.12%. Remarks on this clone: Within the sample, other DNA sequences also encode this same CDR3.

The J gene is TRBJ1-3, the V gene TRBV5-4; the D is unclear. The sequence came from a man aged 18 to 30 in good health. The sequenced sample consisted of naive CD4+ T cells sorted from blood. Indicated subset: CD45RA+ positively selected. This CDR3 is CASSLVSGNTIYF. The CDR3 DNA sequence: TGTGCCAGCAGCTTGGTTTCTGGAAACACCATATATTTT. The full variable domain, with the rest looked up from reference TRBV5-4 and TRBJ1-3, is ETGVTQSPTHLIKTRGQQVTLRCSSQSGHNTVSWYQQALGQGPQFIFQYYREEENGRGNFPPRFSGLQFPNYSSELNVNALELDDSALYLCASSLVSGNTIYFGEGSWLTVV.